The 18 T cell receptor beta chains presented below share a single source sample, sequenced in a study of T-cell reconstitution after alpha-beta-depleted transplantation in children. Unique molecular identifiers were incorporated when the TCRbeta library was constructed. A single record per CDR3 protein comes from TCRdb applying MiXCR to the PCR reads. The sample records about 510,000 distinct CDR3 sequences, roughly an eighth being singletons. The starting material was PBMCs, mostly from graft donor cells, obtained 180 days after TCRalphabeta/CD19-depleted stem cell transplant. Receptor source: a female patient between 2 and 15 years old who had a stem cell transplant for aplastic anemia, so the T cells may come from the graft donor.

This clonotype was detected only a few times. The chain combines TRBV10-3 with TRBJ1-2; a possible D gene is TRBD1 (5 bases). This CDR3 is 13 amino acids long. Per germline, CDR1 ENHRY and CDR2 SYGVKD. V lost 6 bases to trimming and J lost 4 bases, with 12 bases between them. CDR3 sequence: CAIRVGTGYGYTF. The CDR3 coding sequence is TGTGCCATCAGAGTAGGGACGGGCTATGGCTACACCTTC.

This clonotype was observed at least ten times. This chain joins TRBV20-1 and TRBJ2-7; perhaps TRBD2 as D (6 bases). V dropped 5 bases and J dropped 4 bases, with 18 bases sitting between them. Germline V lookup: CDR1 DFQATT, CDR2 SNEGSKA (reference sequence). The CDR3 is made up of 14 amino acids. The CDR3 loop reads CSARRARGRYEQYF. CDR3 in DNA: TGCAGTGCTCGCCGGGCCCGGGGGAGGTACGAGCAGTACTTC.

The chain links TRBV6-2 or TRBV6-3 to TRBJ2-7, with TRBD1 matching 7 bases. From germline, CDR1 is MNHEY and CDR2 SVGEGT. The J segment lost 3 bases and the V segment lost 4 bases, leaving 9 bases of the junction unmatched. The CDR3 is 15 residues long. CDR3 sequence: CASSFLRDRSYEQYF. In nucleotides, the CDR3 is TGTGCCAGCAGTTTCCTCCGGGACAGAAGCTACGAGCAGTACTTC.

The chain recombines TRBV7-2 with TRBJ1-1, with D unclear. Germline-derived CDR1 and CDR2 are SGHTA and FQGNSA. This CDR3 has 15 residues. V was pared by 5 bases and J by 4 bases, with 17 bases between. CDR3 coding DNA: TGTGCCAGCAGCGCCTCGGTGGGAGGGCTCACTGAAGCTTTCTTT. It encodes CASSASVGGLTEAFF.

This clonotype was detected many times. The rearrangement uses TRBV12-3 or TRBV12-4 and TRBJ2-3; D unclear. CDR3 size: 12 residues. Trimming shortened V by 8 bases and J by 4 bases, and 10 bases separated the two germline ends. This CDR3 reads CASGEVADTQYF. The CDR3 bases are TGTGCCAGCGGAGAGGTGGCAGATACGCAGTATTTT.

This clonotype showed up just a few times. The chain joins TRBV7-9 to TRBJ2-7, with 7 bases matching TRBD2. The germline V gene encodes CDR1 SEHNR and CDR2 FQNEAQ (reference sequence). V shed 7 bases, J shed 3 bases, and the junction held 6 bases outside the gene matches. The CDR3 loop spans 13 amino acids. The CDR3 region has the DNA TGTGCCAGCACCGAGCGGGGTAACTACGAGCAGTACTTC. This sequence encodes CASTERGNYEQYF.

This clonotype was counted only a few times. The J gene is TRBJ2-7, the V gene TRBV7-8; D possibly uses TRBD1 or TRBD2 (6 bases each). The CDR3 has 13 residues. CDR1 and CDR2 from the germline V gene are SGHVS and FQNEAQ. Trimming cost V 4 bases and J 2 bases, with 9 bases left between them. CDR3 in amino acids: CASSWGATYEQYV. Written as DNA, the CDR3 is TGTGCCAGCAGCTGGGGGGCAACCTACGAGCAGTACGTC.

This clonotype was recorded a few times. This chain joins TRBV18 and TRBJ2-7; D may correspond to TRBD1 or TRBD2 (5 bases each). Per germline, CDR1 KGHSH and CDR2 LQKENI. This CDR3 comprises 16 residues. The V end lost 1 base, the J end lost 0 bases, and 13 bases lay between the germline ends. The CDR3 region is CASSPQVWGNSYEQYF. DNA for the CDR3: TGTGCCAGCTCACCACAGGTATGGGGGAACTCCTACGAGCAGTACTTC.

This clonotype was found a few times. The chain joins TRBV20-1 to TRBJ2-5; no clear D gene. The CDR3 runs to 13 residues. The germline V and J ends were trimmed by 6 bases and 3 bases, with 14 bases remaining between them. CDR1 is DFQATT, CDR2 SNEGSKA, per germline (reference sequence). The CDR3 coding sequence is TGCAGTGCCGCGAGGACGGTAAAAGAGACCCAGTACTTC. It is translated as CSAARTVKETQYF.

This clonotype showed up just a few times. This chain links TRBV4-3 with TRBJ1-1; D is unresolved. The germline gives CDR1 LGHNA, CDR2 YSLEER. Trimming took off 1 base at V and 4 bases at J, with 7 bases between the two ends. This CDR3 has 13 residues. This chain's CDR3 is CASSQGEGTEAFF. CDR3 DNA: TGCGCCAGCAGCCAAGGCGAGGGCACTGAAGCTTTCTTT.

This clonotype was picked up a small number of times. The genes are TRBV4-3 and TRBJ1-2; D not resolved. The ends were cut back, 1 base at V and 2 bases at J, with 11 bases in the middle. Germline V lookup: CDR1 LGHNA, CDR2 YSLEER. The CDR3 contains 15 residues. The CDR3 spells CASSQVIIGNYGYTF. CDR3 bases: TGCGCCAGCAGCCAAGTCATTATAGGGAACTATGGCTACACCTTC.

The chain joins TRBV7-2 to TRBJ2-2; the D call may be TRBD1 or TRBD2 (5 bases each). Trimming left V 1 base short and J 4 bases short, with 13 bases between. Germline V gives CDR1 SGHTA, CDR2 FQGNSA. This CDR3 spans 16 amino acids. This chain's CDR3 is CASSLGPGRTTGELFF. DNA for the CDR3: TGTGCCAGCAGCTTAGGGCCAGGGAGAACCACCGGGGAGCTGTTTTTT.

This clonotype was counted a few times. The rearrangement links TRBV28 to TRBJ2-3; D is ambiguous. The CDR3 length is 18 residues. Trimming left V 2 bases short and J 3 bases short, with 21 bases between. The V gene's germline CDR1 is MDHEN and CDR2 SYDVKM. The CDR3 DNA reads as TGTGCCAGCAGTTTAAAGGTTTGGGCGTCAGATCTGACAGATACGCAGTATTTT. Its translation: CASSLKVWASDLTDTQYF.

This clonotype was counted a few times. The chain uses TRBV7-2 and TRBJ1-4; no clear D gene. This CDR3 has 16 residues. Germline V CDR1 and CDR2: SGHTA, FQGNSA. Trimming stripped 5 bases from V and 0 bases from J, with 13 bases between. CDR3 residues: CASSGRSGSTNEKLFF. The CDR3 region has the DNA TGTGCCAGCAGCGGACGGTCCGGGTCAACTAATGAAAAACTGTTTTTT.

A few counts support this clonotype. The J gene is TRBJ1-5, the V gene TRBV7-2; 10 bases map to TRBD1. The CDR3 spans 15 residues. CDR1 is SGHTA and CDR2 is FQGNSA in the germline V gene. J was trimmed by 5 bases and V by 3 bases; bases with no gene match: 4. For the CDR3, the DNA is TGTGCCAGCAGCTTGACAGGGGGCTCGTATCAGCCCCAGCATTTT. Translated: CASSLTGGSYQPQHF. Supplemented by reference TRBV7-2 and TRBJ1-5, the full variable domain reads GAGVSQSPSNKVTEKGKDVELRCDPISGHTALYWYRQSLGQGLEFLIYFQGNSAPDKSGLPSDRFSAERTGGSVSTLTIQRTQQEDSAVYLCASSLTGGSYQPQHFGDGTRLSIL.

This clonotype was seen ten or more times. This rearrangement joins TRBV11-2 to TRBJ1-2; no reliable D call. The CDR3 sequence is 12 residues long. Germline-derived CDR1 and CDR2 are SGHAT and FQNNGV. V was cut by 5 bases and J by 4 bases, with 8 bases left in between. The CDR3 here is CASSEEGYGYTF. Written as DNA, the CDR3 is TGTGCCAGCAGCGAGGAGGGCTATGGCTACACCTTC.

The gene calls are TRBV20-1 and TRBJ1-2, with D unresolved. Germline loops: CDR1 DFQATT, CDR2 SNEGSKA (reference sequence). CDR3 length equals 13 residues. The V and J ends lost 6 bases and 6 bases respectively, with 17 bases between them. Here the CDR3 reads CSASHRGADGYTF. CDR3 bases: TGCAGTGCCTCTCATCGGGGAGCAGATGGCTACACCTTC.

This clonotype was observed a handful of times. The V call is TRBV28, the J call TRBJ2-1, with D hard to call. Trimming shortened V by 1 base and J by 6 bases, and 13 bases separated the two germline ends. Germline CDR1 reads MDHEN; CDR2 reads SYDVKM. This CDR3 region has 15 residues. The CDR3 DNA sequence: TGTGCCAGCAGTTTATCGGGTCGGATACCCAATGAGCAGTTCTTC. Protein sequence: CASSLSGRIPNEQFF.